This TCR beta chain was documented in a study of T cell responses to AZD1222 COVID-19 vaccine. The study pooled second doses at about 4 or about 12 weeks. CDR3 length: 13 residues. V was clipped by 2 bases and J by 0 bases, with 2 bases between them. The germline gives CDR1 MNHEY, CDR2 SVGEGT. Study-wide points: Mapped onto spike, vaccine-associated CD4 TCRs spanned it and were dominant at 160-218 and 743-854. Recipients of two AZD1222 doses showed rising Spike-specific TCR breadth and depth. The donors showed a predominance of white British ancestry and of females, with possible underestimation of clonal diversity.

The method was immunoSEQ multiplex PCR; TCRdb's version includes in-frame clones alone and lacks a portion of them. The data contain 160,000 or so clones, 85% to 90% of them singletons. On this clone: Its specificity is unknown. Within the sample, other DNA sequences also encode this same CDR3.

The chain carries TRBV6-2 or TRBV6-3 and TRBJ1-5; no definite D call. Sequencing used peripheral blood, obtained 28 days after the second AZD1222 dose. This TCR came from an adult who received the AZD1222 COVID-19 vaccine. In nucleotides, the CDR3 is TGTGCCAGCAGTTACAGTAGCAATCAGCCCCAGCATTTT. Translated, it gives CASSYSSNQPQHF.